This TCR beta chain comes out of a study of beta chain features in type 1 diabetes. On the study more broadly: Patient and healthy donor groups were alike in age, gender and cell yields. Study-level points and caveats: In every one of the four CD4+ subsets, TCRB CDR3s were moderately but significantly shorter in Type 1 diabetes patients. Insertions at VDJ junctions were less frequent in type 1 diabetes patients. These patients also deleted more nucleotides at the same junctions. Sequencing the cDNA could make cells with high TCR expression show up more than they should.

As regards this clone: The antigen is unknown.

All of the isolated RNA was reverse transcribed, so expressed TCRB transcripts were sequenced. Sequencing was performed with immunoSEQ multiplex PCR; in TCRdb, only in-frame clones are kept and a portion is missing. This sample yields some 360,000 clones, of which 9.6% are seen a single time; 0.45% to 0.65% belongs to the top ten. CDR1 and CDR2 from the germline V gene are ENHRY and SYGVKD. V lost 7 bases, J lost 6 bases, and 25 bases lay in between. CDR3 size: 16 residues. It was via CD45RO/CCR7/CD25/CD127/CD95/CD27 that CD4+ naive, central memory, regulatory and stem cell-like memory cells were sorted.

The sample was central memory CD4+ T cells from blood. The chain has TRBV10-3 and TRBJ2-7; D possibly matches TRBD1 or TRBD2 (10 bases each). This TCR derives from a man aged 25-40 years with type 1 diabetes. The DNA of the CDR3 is TGTGCCATCAACCGACAGGGGGCTAGCGGGAGCGCCGAGCAGTACTTC. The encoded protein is CAINRQGASGSAEQYF.